This TCR beta chain was identified in a study of vaccination and CD4 T cells after COVID-19. As to time point: late sampling 161 to 241 days after vaccination in a few convalescent patients. Specified treatment: roughly 10-day PBMC culture with coronavirus spike peptide pools or control peptides (ViraFEST assay). Trimming took 0 bases from V and 4 from J, leaving 12 bases between them. The CDR3 loop spans 15 amino acids. CDR1 SGHDN and CDR2 FVKESK come from the germline V gene. This clonotype is medium-sized in the sample. What it binds is not known. Once obtained from cultured CD4+ T cells, the DNA was sequenced using the Oncomine TCR Beta short-read assay. TCRdb recomputed calls from the PCR reads with MiXCR, one row per CDR3 protein. Of some 23,000 distinct CDR3 sequences listed, 43% are singletons.

The source was CD4+ T cells from blood, cultured in vitro, collected about 7 months after SARS-CoV-2 vaccination. This chain uses TRBV14 with TRBJ1-1, with D possibly matching TRBD1 (5 bases). The source is a human donor who had recovered from COVID-19. The DNA for the CDR3 is TGTGCCAGCAGCCAAGATGAGGGGAGGAGCACTGAAGCTTTCTTT. This sequence encodes CASSQDEGRSTEAFF.